A selection of T cell receptor beta chains follows, all from one sample in a study of cytomegalovirus exposure and HLA in healthy donors. Data came from immunoSEQ multiplex PCR; TCRdb stores just in-frame clones and leaves some out. The sample carries fewer than 250,000 clones, about 85% recorded once. Sequenced: PBMCs. The receptor set was obtained from a male donor in good health and CMV-seropositive. Both conserved end residues are part of each CDR3. D genes are given only for firm matches. Clone size appears in some rows only: once, few, many, or a class for an expanded clone.

clone_size: -; j_call: TRBJ2-3; cdr3_length: 15; d_call: TRBD1; v_call: TRBV5-1; cdr3_aa: CASKWGQGIPDTQYF; cdr3_nt: TGCGCCAGCAAGTGGGGACAGGGGATCCCAGATACGCAGTATTTT
clone_size: -; j_call: TRBJ1-4; cdr3_length: 11; d_call: -; v_call: TRBV6-6; cdr3_aa: CASTPNEKLFF; cdr3_nt: TGTGCCAGCACCCCAAATGAAAAACTGTTTTTT
clone_size: few; j_call: TRBJ2-2; cdr3_length: 14; d_call: -; v_call: TRBV2; cdr3_aa: CASRGGTYTGELFF; cdr3_nt: TGTGCCAGCAGGGGCGGGACCTACACCGGGGAGCTGTTTTTT
clone_size: once; j_call: TRBJ2-7; cdr3_length: 11; d_call: -; v_call: TRBV7-6; cdr3_aa: CASGFTSEQYF; cdr3_nt: TGTGCCAGCGGATTTACTAGCGAGCAGTACTTC
clone_size: -; j_call: TRBJ2-7; cdr3_length: 14; d_call: TRBD1; v_call: TRBV5-4; cdr3_aa: CASSVGQGAYEQYF; cdr3_nt: TGTGCCAGCAGCGTAGGACAGGGGGCCTACGAGCAGTACTTC
clone_size: -; j_call: TRBJ2-2; cdr3_length: 13; d_call: -; v_call: TRBV10-2; cdr3_aa: CASSDRFTGELFF; cdr3_nt: TGCGCCAGCAGTGACAGGTTCACCGGGGAGCTGTTTTTT
clone_size: few; j_call: TRBJ1-5; cdr3_length: 17; d_call: TRBD1; v_call: TRBV5-5; cdr3_aa: CASSPNPRQGANQPQHF; cdr3_nt: TGTGCCAGCAGCCCAAATCCCCGACAGGGAGCCAATCAGCCCCAGCATTTT
clone_size: -; j_call: TRBJ2-1; cdr3_length: 13; d_call: TRBD2; v_call: TRBV19; cdr3_aa: CATRREGLTEQFF; cdr3_nt: TGTGCCACGCGGCGGGAGGGCCTCACTGAGCAGTTCTTC
clone_size: once; j_call: TRBJ1-5; cdr3_length: 15; d_call: -; v_call: TRBV2; cdr3_aa: CASSDLGAVNQPQHF; cdr3_nt: TGTGCCAGCAGTGATCTGGGGGCAGTCAATCAGCCCCAGCATTTT
clone_size: -; j_call: TRBJ1-4; cdr3_length: 15; d_call: -; v_call: TRBV21-1; cdr3_aa: CASNSLDRGQGKLFF; cdr3_nt: TGTGCCAGCAATTCGCTCGACAGGGGGCAAGGAAAACTGTTTTTT
clone_size: -; j_call: TRBJ2-1; cdr3_length: 15; d_call: TRBD1; v_call: TRBV9; cdr3_aa: CASSATGSSYNEQFF; cdr3_nt: TGTGCCAGCAGCGCGACAGGGAGCTCCTACAATGAGCAGTTCTTC
clone_size: -; j_call: TRBJ2-7; cdr3_length: 16; d_call: TRBD2; v_call: TRBV7-2; cdr3_aa: CASSPQPTSGANEQYF; cdr3_nt: TGTGCCAGCAGCCCTCAGCCAACTAGCGGGGCGAACGAGCAGTACTTC
clone_size: -; j_call: TRBJ1-1; cdr3_length: 14; d_call: TRBD1; v_call: TRBV4-1; cdr3_aa: CASSPTGGMTEAFF; cdr3_nt: TGCGCCAGCAGCCCGACAGGGGGGATGACTGAAGCTTTCTTT
clone_size: few; j_call: TRBJ1-6; cdr3_length: 15; d_call: -; v_call: TRBV7-2; cdr3_aa: CASSATEAGGSPLHF; cdr3_nt: TGTGCCAGCAGCGCAACCGAGGCTGGCGGTTCACCCCTCCACTTT
clone_size: -; j_call: TRBJ2-1; cdr3_length: 17; d_call: TRBD2; v_call: TRBV7-9; cdr3_aa: CASSLGPGGSSYNEQFF; cdr3_nt: TGTGCCAGCAGCTTAGGACCGGGAGGGAGCTCCTACAATGAGCAGTTCTTC
clone_size: -; j_call: TRBJ1-1; cdr3_length: 14; d_call: -; v_call: TRBV5-1; cdr3_aa: CASSPGDAFTEAFF; cdr3_nt: TGCGCCAGCAGCCCGGGAGACGCATTCACTGAAGCTTTCTTT
clone_size: -; j_call: TRBJ2-7; cdr3_length: 14; d_call: TRBD1; v_call: TRBV4-1; cdr3_aa: CASSQGQGSYEQYF; cdr3_nt: TGCGCCAGCAGCCAAGGACAGGGCTCCTACGAGCAGTACTTC
clone_size: -; j_call: TRBJ2-7; cdr3_length: 12; d_call: -; v_call: TRBV6-5; cdr3_aa: CASRSGGREQYF; cdr3_nt: TGTGCCAGCAGATCGGGGGGCCGAGAGCAGTACTTC
clone_size: once; j_call: TRBJ2-5; cdr3_length: 12; d_call: -; v_call: TRBV7-9; cdr3_aa: CASLSVEETQYF; cdr3_nt: TGTGCCAGCTTATCGGTTGAAGAGACCCAGTACTTC
clone_size: -; j_call: TRBJ2-1; cdr3_length: 16; d_call: TRBD2; v_call: TRBV11-2; cdr3_aa: CASSLGGSGRQNEQFF; cdr3_nt: TGTGCCAGCAGCTTAGGGGGTAGCGGGCGGCAAAATGAGCAGTTCTTC
clone_size: -; j_call: TRBJ2-1; cdr3_length: 11; d_call: -; v_call: TRBV29-1; cdr3_aa: CSGGPYNEQFF; cdr3_nt: TGCAGCGGGGGCCCCTACAATGAGCAGTTCTTC
clone_size: -; j_call: TRBJ1-4; cdr3_length: 18; d_call: -; v_call: TRBV7-2; cdr3_aa: CASSLAGVRGVHGEKLFF; cdr3_nt: TGTGCCAGCAGCTTGGCGGGGGTCAGGGGTGTTCATGGTGAAAAACTGTTTTTT
clone_size: once; j_call: TRBJ2-7; cdr3_length: 15; d_call: -; v_call: TRBV6-4; cdr3_aa: CASSIQRTIFYEQYF; cdr3_nt: TGTGCCAGCAGTATACAAAGGACAATCTTCTACGAGCAGTACTTC